This T cell receptor beta chain was identified in a study of TIL therapy for anti-PD-1-resistant metastatic lung cancer. Study context: Patients had a median age of around 54 years (range roughly 35-80). Half of patients were current or former smokers. Points from the study as a whole: TIL clonotype persistence in blood showed no apparent association with response.

In its sample, this clone was seen a few times. Its antigen is currently unknown. Time point specified: pre-treatment sample, taken before nivolumab and TIL therapy. The V and J ends lost 6 bases and 5 bases, in that order; junction bases with no gene match: 10. Germline assignment: CDR1 SGDLS and CDR2 YYNGEE. The CDR3 runs 15 residues. The libraries were made with immunoSEQ v3. Using immunoSEQ multiplex PCR, the repertoire was profiled, and TCRdb retains in-frame clones only, with some absent. The sample includes 55,000 to 65,000 clones, 69% of them seen just once. V gene TRBV9 combines with J gene TRBJ2-2; 7 nucleotides agree with TRBD1. The source material was blood, sampled at baseline. This TCR came from a person between 25 and 79 years old with non-small cell lung cancer. The DNA for the CDR3 is TGTGCCAGCAATCTAGGGGGCGCAGGTACCGGGGAGCTGTTTTTT. Translating it yields CASNLGGAGTGELFF.